Below are 30 T cell receptor beta chains sequenced from a single sample in a study of Ad26.COV2.S vaccination and SARS-CoV-2 variants. The table came from immunoSEQ multiplex PCR; TCRdb's copy has only in-frame clones and leaves some out. The sample yields about 350,000 clones, 65% to 90% seen once. The treatment was: around 19 received Ad26.COV2.S at low or high dose, single or two shots; about 5 received placebo; per-sample allocation not given. Sampling took place 63 days after the first vaccine or placebo injection. Sequenced material: peripheral blood, taken in a trial of Ad26.COV2.S vaccine versus placebo. These TCRs come from a person aged 18 to 59 who received the Ad26.COV2.S COVID-19 vaccine or a placebo.

This clone was seen a few times. V and J are TRBV28 and TRBJ2-1; 10 nucleotides match TRBD2. CDR3 length equals 16 residues. Germline loops: CDR1 MDHEN, CDR2 SYDVKM. J lost 7 bases, V lost 2 bases, and 8 bases had no gene match. CDR3 protein: CASSLQLAGSGNEQFF. In nucleotides, the CDR3 is TGTGCCAGCAGTTTACAACTAGCGGGGTCTGGGAATGAGCAGTTCTTC.

The V gene is TRBV28, the J gene TRBJ2-3, with 13 bases aligning to TRBD2. V trimming: 5 bases; J trimming: 0 bases; junction bases outside the gene matches: 11. CDR3 length: 19 amino acids. Germline V gene sequence: CDR1 MDHEN, CDR2 SYDVKM. The CDR3, as DNA: TGTGCCAGCAGTCGCCTAACTAGCGGGGGGGCACGTAGCACAGATACGCAGTATTTT. Its translation is CASSRLTSGGARSTDTQYF.

The chain couples TRBV3-1 (or the pseudogene TRBV3-2) to TRBJ2-2; possible D gene TRBD1, 5 bases. V was shortened by 5 bases and J by 0 bases, with 16 bases between the two germline ends. This CDR3 has 17 residues. Germline CDR1 reads LGHDT; CDR2 reads YNNKEL (reference sequence). The CDR3 is CASSATGRVANTGELFF. Written as DNA, the CDR3 is TGTGCCAGCAGCGCAACGGGCAGGGTTGCGAACACCGGGGAGCTGTTTTTT.

The rearrangement joins TRBV2 to TRBJ1-1; D ambiguous. Trimming removed 10 bases from V and 6 bases from J, with 15 bases in between. Germline loops: CDR1 SNHLY, CDR2 FYNNEI. The CDR3 has 12 residues. The CDR3 nucleotides read TGTGCCACCGGACGGAGGGAGGCTGAAGCTTTCTTT. The encoded protein is CATGRREAEAFF.

The chain joins TRBV19 to TRBJ2-6; D is uncertain. Trimming pared 1 base from V and 2 bases from J, leaving 9 bases between. This CDR3 comprises 16 residues. Germline lookup yields CDR1 LNHDA and CDR2 SQIVND (reference sequence). CDR3 sequence reads: CASSIVAGAGANVLTF. The CDR3 DNA sequence: TGTGCCAGTAGTATAGTTGCTGGGGCTGGGGCCAACGTCCTGACTTTC.

This clone was seen more than once but under ten times. This chain joins TRBV21-1 and TRBJ1-5; the DNA was not used to check the table's D call, TRBD1. TRBV21-1 is given as a pseudogene. The CDR3 length is 18 residues. CDR3 amino acids: CASSKGGQGTYSNQPQHF. The CDR3 DNA reads TGTGCCAGCAGCAAAGGGGGGCAGGGAACGTATAGCAATCAGCCCCAGCATTTT.

This clone was counted many times. This chain joins TRBV18 and TRBJ2-2; TRBD2 might be the D (5 bases). V gave up 1 base and J gave up 4 bases, with 13 bases separating them. The CDR3 is made up of 16 amino acids. From germline, CDR1 is KGHSH and CDR2 LQKENI. The CDR3 DNA is TGTGCCAGCTCACCACGGCAGCGGAGCACCACCGGGGAGCTGTTTTTT. This codes for CASSPRQRSTTGELFF.

The rearrangement uses TRBV7-9 and TRBJ1-5; D remains unclear. The V gene lost 5 bases and the J gene lost 5 bases, with 16 bases spanning the gap. This CDR3 contains 15 residues. Germline assignment: CDR1 SEHNR and CDR2 FQNEAQ (reference sequence). The CDR3 nucleotides are TGTGCCAGCAGCCAAGAAGGCGGTTTCGATCAGCCCCAGCATTTT. Amino acids: CASSQEGGFDQPQHF.

This clone has just one count. The chain carries TRBV27 and TRBJ2-4; 9 bases align to TRBD1. Unmatched junction bases numbered 6, after V lost 6 bases and J lost 3 bases. The length of the CDR3 is 15 residues. Germline V gene sequence: CDR1 MNHEY, CDR2 SMNVEV (reference sequence). The CDR3 loop is CASSPMTGGKNIQYF. The CDR3 DNA is TGTGCCAGCAGCCCCATGACAGGGGGCAAAAACATTCAGTACTTC.

In this sample, this clone turned up a few times. The chain joins TRBV14 to TRBJ1-2; D gene uncertain. Trimming pared 1 base from V and 7 bases from J, leaving 4 bases between. The germline gives CDR1 SGHDN, CDR2 FVKESK. CDR3 length: 11 amino acids. The CDR3 DNA sequence: TGTGCCAGCAGCCAAGGGGGTGGCTACACCTTC. This gives the protein CASSQGGGYTF.

The rearrangement links TRBV24-1 to TRBJ2-2; D gene uncertain. CDR1 KGHDR and CDR2 SFDVKD come from the germline V gene. This CDR3 is built from 15 residues. Trimming took 6 bases from V and 6 from J, leaving 16 bases between them. The CDR3 DNA follows: TGTGCCACCAGTAGCCCTAGAGTCCGGGCCGGGGAGCTGTTTTTT. It is translated as CATSSPRVRAGELFF.

The chain has TRBV4-3 and TRBJ2-5; 10 bases agree with TRBD1. The CDR3 runs 15 residues. Germline V gives CDR1 LGHNA, CDR2 YSLEER. The V segment lost 4 bases and the J segment 9 bases; nucleotides outside the gene matches: 11. CDR3 sequence reads: CASSRTGTGEGAQYF. In nucleotides, the CDR3 is TGCGCCAGCAGCCGAACCGGGACAGGGGAAGGTGCCCAGTACTTC.

V and J are TRBV9 and TRBJ2-7; 9 positions match TRBD1. Germline-derived CDR1 and CDR2 are SGDLS and YYNGEE. The CDR3 sequence is 18 residues long. The ends lost 0 bases at V and 7 bases at J; junction bases unmatched: 17. As DNA, the CDR3 is TGTGCCAGCAGCGTAGGGGATCGGGGGACAGGGTTTTACCGGGAGCAGTACTTC. This gives the protein CASSVGDRGTGFYREQYF.

This clone occurred once. The V and J genes are TRBV4-3 and TRBJ1-2; 7 positions agree with TRBD1. This CDR3 comprises 17 residues. The V gene's germline CDR1 is LGHNA and CDR2 YSLEER. Trimming took 0 bases from V and 7 from J; bases not matched to a gene: 14. The CDR3 DNA follows: TGCGCCAGCAGCCAAGAATTTAGACAGGGTGGTTTGGCTGGCTACACCTTC. Protein sequence: CASSQEFRQGGLAGYTF.

This chain links TRBV7-8 with TRBJ2-5; 8 bases fit TRBD1. The CDR3 is 13 residues long. With 5 bases clipped from V and 4 bases from J, the junction kept 3 bases outside the gene matches. In germline, CDR1 is SGHVS, CDR2 FQNEAQ. The CDR3 here is CASSRTGGETQYF. The CDR3 DNA reads as TGTGCCAGCAGCCGCACAGGGGGAGAGACCCAGTACTTC.

This sequence joins TRBV27 and TRBJ1-4; perhaps TRBD1 as D (5 bases). Germline V gives CDR1 MNHEY, CDR2 SMNVEV (reference sequence). The length of the CDR3 is 14 residues. V was clipped by 5 bases and J by 1 base, with 8 bases between them. The CDR3 loop is CASSGGVTNEKLFF. CDR3 DNA sequence: TGTGCCAGCAGTGGAGGGGTAACTAATGAAAAACTGTTTTTT.

The chain recombines TRBV4-2 with TRBJ2-1, with D perhaps matching TRBD1 (6 bases). This CDR3 region has 16 residues. Germline CDR1 is LGHNA and CDR2 is YNFKEQ. V shed 0 bases and J shed 8 bases, with 17 bases lying between them. The CDR3 here is CASSQDGEQGRYEQFF. As DNA, the CDR3 is TGTGCCAGCAGCCAAGATGGGGAACAGGGAAGGTATGAGCAGTTCTTC.

The chain links TRBV7-9 to TRBJ2-1; 16 bases line up with TRBD2. With V trimmed by 4 bases and J by 4 bases, 4 bases remained unmatched. This CDR3 comprises 17 residues. The germline V gene encodes CDR1 SEHNR and CDR2 FQNEAQ (reference sequence). The DNA for the CDR3 is TGTGCCAGCAGCTCCCCGGGACTAGCGGGGGGGTACAATGAGCAGTTCTTC. This codes for CASSSPGLAGGYNEQFF. Full variable domain (outside the CDR3, taken from reference TRBV7-9 and TRBJ2-1): DTGVSQNPRHKITKRGQNVTFRCDPISEHNRLYWYRQTLGQGPEFLTYFQNEAQLEKSRLLSDRFSAERPKGSFSTLEIQRTEQGDSAMYLCASSSPGLAGGYNEQFFGPGTRLTVL.

Notes on this clone: One junction end does not reproduce the germline sequence, and a read error may be involved. This sequence joins TRBV27 and TRBJ1-4, with D unresolved. This CDR3 comprises 10 residues. Germline CDR1 and CDR2: MNHEY and SMNVEV (reference sequence). The CDR3 protein is CASTKEKLFF. CDR3 bases: TGTGCCAGCACTAAAGAAAAACTGTTTTTT.

This chain uses TRBV24-1 with TRBJ2-5; D could derive from TRBD1 or TRBD2 (5 bases each). The V gene lost 5 bases and the J gene lost 5 bases, with 11 bases spanning the gap. The germline V gene has CDR1 KGHDR and CDR2 SFDVKD. The CDR3 is made up of 13 amino acids. DNA of the CDR3: TGTGCCACCAGTGGGGGGTGGAGGGAGACCCAGTACTTC. It is translated as CATSGGWRETQYF.

The chain carries TRBV7-3 and TRBJ2-1; D remains unclear. Germline loops: CDR1 SGHTA, CDR2 FQGTGA. The CDR3 spans 13 residues. Trimming removed 5 bases from V and 2 bases from J, with 7 bases in between. The CDR3 coding sequence is TGTGCCAGCAGCGAATCGACCTACAATGAGCAGTTCTTC. It encodes CASSESTYNEQFF.

This chain links TRBV7-2 with TRBJ2-1, with a tentative D call TRBD2 (5 bases). Germline V gives CDR1 SGHTA, CDR2 FQGNSA. V dropped 3 bases and J dropped 8 bases, with 8 bases sitting between them. The CDR3 extends over 12 amino acids. DNA for the CDR3: TGTGCCAGCAGCTTCACGGGGTATGAGCAGTTCTTC. This gives the protein CASSFTGYEQFF.

The genes are TRBV6-5 and TRBJ1-2; tentatively, D is TRBD1 (6 bases). Germline V gene data show CDR1 as MNHEY and CDR2 as SVGAGI. Trimming pared 6 bases from V and 8 bases from J, leaving 16 bases between. This CDR3 comprises 13 residues. The CDR3 is CASRPGPQGGYTF. For the CDR3, the DNA is TGTGCCAGCAGGCCCGGGCCCCAGGGGGGCTACACCTTC.

The genes are TRBV28 and TRBJ2-1; 9 bases line up with TRBD1. Trimming at V came to 3 bases and at J to 14 bases, leaving 5 bases not matched to a gene. The CDR3 loop spans 12 amino acids. Germline lookup yields CDR1 MDHEN and CDR2 SYDVKM. DNA of the CDR3: TGTGCCAGCAGTTTTGGGGGGACAGGGAAGTTCTTC. Protein: CASSFGGTGKFF.

V gene TRBV19 combines with J gene TRBJ1-5; a possible D gene is TRBD1 (5 bases). This CDR3 is built from 13 residues. Germline V gives CDR1 LNHDA, CDR2 SQIVND (reference sequence). Trimming stripped 5 bases from V and 7 bases from J, with 12 bases between. The CDR3 bases are TGTGCCAGTAGTGAGGGGTTAGCCCAGCCCCAGCATTTT. Translation: CASSEGLAQPQHF.

The chain uses TRBV11-2 and TRBJ1-1; 8 bases align to TRBD1. This CDR3 region has 13 residues. V was clipped by 7 bases and J by 6 bases; unmatched bases: 7. CDR1 and CDR2 from the germline V gene are SGHAT and FQNNGV. Written as DNA, the CDR3 is TGTGCCAGCACCATCCCAGGGGGCTCTGAAGCTTTCTTT. Encoded protein: CASTIPGGSEAFF.

This rearrangement joins TRBV27 to TRBJ1-3; D remains ambiguous. Per the germline V gene, CDR1 is MNHEY and CDR2 is SMNVEV (reference sequence). The CDR3 covers 14 residues. V lost 8 bases to trimming and J lost 7 bases, with 18 bases between them. CDR3 in amino acids: CASSPDPGRNTIYF. Written as DNA, the CDR3 is TGTGCCAGCTCTCCAGACCCGGGGAGGAACACCATATATTTT.

This chain connects TRBV6-2 or TRBV6-3 to TRBJ1-5, with 7 nucleotides matching TRBD1. Per germline, CDR1 MNHEY and CDR2 SVGEGT. The CDR3 consists of 14 residues. With V trimmed by 2 bases and J by 6 bases, 4 bases remained unmatched. The CDR3 protein is CASSYEGASQPQHF. CDR3 DNA: TGTGCCAGCAGTTACGAGGGGGCAAGTCAGCCCCAGCATTTT.

The rearrangement joins TRBV3-1 (or the pseudogene TRBV3-2) to TRBJ2-5; the match to TRBD2 covers 7 bases. Germline lookup yields CDR1 LGHDT and CDR2 YNNKEL (reference sequence). The CDR3 totals 15 residues. With 6 bases clipped from V and 4 bases from J, the junction kept 11 bases outside the gene matches. This chain's CDR3 is CASSPGTTTRETQYF. Here the CDR3 DNA reads TGTGCCAGCAGTCCCGGGACTACGACACGAGAGACCCAGTACTTC.

This chain links TRBV5-1 with TRBJ2-2; D remains ambiguous. The CDR3 consists of 16 residues. V was pared by 4 bases and J by 5 bases, with 18 bases between. Germline V lookup: CDR1 SGHRS, CDR2 YFSETQ. This chain's CDR3 is CASSQPWETVTGELFF. The CDR3, as DNA: TGCGCCAGCAGCCAACCCTGGGAAACTGTAACCGGGGAGCTGTTTTTT. The full variable domain, in which reference TRBV5-1 and TRBJ2-2 provide the parts outside the CDR3, is KAGVTQTPRYLIKTRGQQVTLSCSPISGHRSVSWYQQTPGQGLQFLFEYFSETQRNKGNFPGRFSGRQFSNSRSEMNVSTLELGDSALYLCASSQPWETVTGELFFGEGSRLTVL.